Listed here are 6 T cell receptor beta chains from one sample, sequenced in a study of beta chain features in type 1 diabetes. Regarding the study as a whole: Type 1 diabetes patients showed a moderate but significant shortening of TCRB CDR3s in all four CD4+ subsets.

The whole isolated RNA underwent reverse transcription, so sequencing captured expressed TCRB transcripts. Clones were read by immunoSEQ multiplex PCR, and TCRdb kept only the in-frame ones, dropping some. This table holds approximately 160,000 clones, 10% found once. No antigen is known for these receptors. The sequencing input was central memory CD4+ T cells from blood. These receptor sequences come from a man under 40 with type 1 diabetes.

In its sample, this clone was seen a few times. The chain recombines TRBV28 with TRBJ1-2; TRBD1 agrees at 7 bases. Germline assignment: CDR1 MDHEN and CDR2 SYDVKM. Germline trimming cut 8 bases from V and 4 bases from J; bases unmatched to any gene: 7. CDR3 size: 13 residues. The CDR3 DNA reads as TGTGCCAGCTATAGGAGGGGGCTCTATGGCTACACCTTC. Translating it yields CASYRRGLYGYTF.

This clone has more than one count but fewer than ten. The chain uses TRBV28 and TRBJ2-1; 7 positions match TRBD2. The CDR3 has 16 amino acids. Looked up from germline, CDR1 is MDHEN and CDR2 is SYDVKM. V shed 6 bases, J shed 2 bases, and the junction held 10 bases outside the gene matches. The CDR3 reads CASRPGGSLAYNEQFF. CDR3 bases: TGTGCCAGCAGGCCCGGCGGGAGCCTTGCCTACAATGAGCAGTTCTTC.

This clone was picked up a small number of times. This chain joins TRBV2 and TRBJ2-7; D is ambiguous. This CDR3 has 13 residues. Trimming left V 6 bases short and J 7 bases short, with 16 bases between. Germline lookup yields CDR1 SNHLY and CDR2 FYNNEI. CDR3 in amino acids: CASRVPLTREQYF. The DNA for the CDR3 is TGTGCCAGCAGGGTCCCTCTGACGAGGGAGCAGTACTTC. Looking up the rest from reference TRBV2 and TRBJ2-7 gives the full variable domain: EPEVTQTPSHQVTQMGQEVILRCVPISNHLYFYWYRQILGQKVEFLVSFYNNEISEKSEIFDDQFSVERPDGSNFTLKIRSTKLEDSAMYFCASRVPLTREQYFGPGTRLTVT.

This clone was recorded a few times. The gene calls are TRBV6-6 and TRBJ2-5; D possibly corresponds to TRBD1 (5 bases). Germline CDR1 and CDR2: MNHNY and SVGAGI (reference sequence). The CDR3 runs 11 residues. V lost 2 bases, J lost 13 bases, and 11 bases lay in between. The CDR3 DNA reads TGTGCCAGCAGTTACCTTGGGGCCCCGTACTTC. It yields the protein CASSYLGAPYF.

The chain combines TRBV6-5 with TRBJ2-1, with 9 bases that match TRBD1. Germline assignment: CDR1 MNHEY and CDR2 SVGAGI. The CDR3 totals 15 residues. Trimming at V came to 0 bases and at J to 4 bases, leaving 1 base not matched to a gene. The DNA of the CDR3 is TGTGCCAGCAGTTACTCGGGGACAGGGTACAATGAGCAGTTCTTC. Translated: CASSYSGTGYNEQFF.

The table lists this clone with a few counts. The V gene is TRBV5-1, the J gene TRBJ1-1; the match to TRBD1 covers 9 bases. Trimming removed 2 bases from V and 2 bases from J; junction bases left unmatched: 1. Germline CDR1 reads SGHRS; CDR2 reads YFSETQ. The CDR3 length is 14 residues. In DNA, the CDR3 is TGCGCCAGCAGCTTACAGGGGGCCAACACTGAAGCTTTCTTT. Amino acids: CASSLQGANTEAFF.